This entry concerns a single T cell receptor beta chain. Repertoires were generated with immunoSEQ multiplex PCR, while TCRdb's copy carries only in-frame clones and drops some. The sample yields fewer than 50,000 clones, around 92% seen once. This sample is drawn from a study of T cell changes during pregnancy in multiple sclerosis. Germline V CDR1 and CDR2: SNHLY, FYNNEI. The CDR3 runs 13 residues. V lost 9 bases, J lost 1 base, and 10 bases lay in between. This receptor was identified in a female donor with multiple sclerosis, enrolled in a pregnancy study. Sequences were derived from CD4+ T cells from peripheral blood mononuclear cells, sampled in the third trimester of pregnancy. The V gene is TRBV2, the J gene TRBJ2-1; unclear D gene. DNA of the CDR3: TGTGCCAGTGTGCTAAGATCCTACAATGAGCAGTTCTTC. Protein sequence: CASVLRSYNEQFF.